The text below deals with one T cell receptor (beta chain). The data belong to a study of OX40 agonist ivuxolimab in advanced cancers. Per germline, CDR1 MNHNS and CDR2 SASEGT. V was clipped by 4 bases and J by 5 bases; unmatched bases: 5. The CDR3 runs 14 residues. The assay was immunoSEQ multiplex PCR, and TCRdb's table has in-frame clones only and misses some. Here the sample spans about 46,000 clones, 88% being singletons. Sequenced material: CD4+ or CD8+ T cells sorted from blood, taken in a trial of the OX40 agonist ivuxolimab. This clonotype originated in an adult with an advanced solid tumor such as melanoma, head and neck, liver or kidney cancer. The chain is built from TRBV6-1 and TRBJ2-3; 8 bases map to TRBD2. CDR3 nucleotide sequence: TGTGCCAGCAGTGGGGTTGCGGGGGGAGATACGCAGTATTTT. It encodes CASSGVAGGDTQYF.